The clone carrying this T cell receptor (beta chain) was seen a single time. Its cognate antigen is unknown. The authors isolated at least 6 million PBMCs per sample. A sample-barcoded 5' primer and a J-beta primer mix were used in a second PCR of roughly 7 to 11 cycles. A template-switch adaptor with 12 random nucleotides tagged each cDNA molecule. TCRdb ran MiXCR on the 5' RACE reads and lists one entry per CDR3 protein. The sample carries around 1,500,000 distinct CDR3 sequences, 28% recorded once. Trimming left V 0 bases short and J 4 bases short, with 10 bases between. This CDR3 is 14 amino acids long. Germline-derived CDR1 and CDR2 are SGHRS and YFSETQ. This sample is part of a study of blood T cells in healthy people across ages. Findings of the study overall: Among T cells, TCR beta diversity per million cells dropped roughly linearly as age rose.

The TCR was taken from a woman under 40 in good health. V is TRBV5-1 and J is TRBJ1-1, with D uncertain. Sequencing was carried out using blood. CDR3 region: CASSLDLGFTEAFF. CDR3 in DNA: TGCGCCAGCAGCTTGGATCTGGGTTTCACTGAAGCTTTCTTT.